The present TCR beta chain was sequenced within a study of cytomegalovirus exposure and HLA in healthy donors (dated by TCRdb to the late 2010s). For context, the study as a whole: An earlier analysis of approximately 640 of the donors reported approximately 270 Gb of sequence data and 117 million unique TCR beta sequences from about 200 million T cells. Approximately 300 gigabases of sequencing data and around 85 million unique TCR sequences made up an early release that covered under 750 HLA-typed donors. Of the roughly 410 genotyped donors, less than 85% were placed in the genetic ancestry cluster associated with self-reported Caucasian donors. The study was designed to test whether signatures of past pathogen exposure could be identified by cataloging public T cell receptors. The study profiled the T cell repertoires of around 700 subjects by immunosequencing and related them to cytomegalovirus serostatus. Along with the approximately 650-subject first cohort, a separate validation cohort of around 110 different subjects was used. The study combined high-throughput TCR immunosequencing, statistical association of individual TCRs with disease status, and machine learning to predict cytomegalovirus infection status. In a later analysis, previously published TCR beta repertoires from roughly 710 donors were re-analyzed and high-resolution HLA genotyping was added so that TCR occurrence patterns could be studied. The later analysis used no new phenotypic data to find candidate immune exposures, relying instead on TCR beta sequences and their occurrence across donors. To decide whether each TCR beta V gene segment behaved as functional or pseudogenic, an earlier analysis of over 500 of the donors relied on high-throughput TCR beta sequencing. Alongside the repertoire data, information on donor age, sex, ethnicity and CMV serostatus was compiled. A later genetic analysis took genome-wide SNP genotypes for about 55% of the 666 donors and used that subset as a discovery cohort. Every repertoire in the discovery cohort had been generated on one and the same sequencing platform. Both class I and class II loci were covered by HLA typing, at four-digit resolution. Typing coverage varied by locus: 629-630 donors for A, B, C, DRB1 and DQB1; roughly 500 for DQA1; more than 600 for DPA1; some 470 for DPB1. Roughly 5 DR-DQ haplotypes were handled as single units for association and clustering because linkage in the cohort was strong. Among 398 genotyped donors of the cohort, an average of around 240,000 unique TCR beta nucleotide sequences were sequenced per donor, around a sixth of them non-productive. Overall study results and their limits: According to a later genetic analysis, donors in an Asian-associated ancestry cluster had fewer N-insertions in productive TCRs than the approximately 630-donor mean. The authors suggested that the approach could potentially be generalized to other disease states and immunological phenotypes. Strong co-occurrence of HLA alleles, especially DR and DQ, made assigning TCR associations to individual alleles difficult. In vitro tests confirmed that a few of the cytomegalovirus-associated TCR beta chains recognize cytomegalovirus antigens. Most CMV-associated TCR beta chains appeared to be HLA-restricted in a later analysis, and the HLA associations seemed to be driven largely by CMV exposure. V-gene and J-gene trimming of TCR beta chains was associated with a missense DCLRE1C variant in a later genetic analysis, and the association was replicated in an independent cohort. Linkage disequilibrium might explain the correlated functional status among segregating V segments, but an unknown experimental factor could not be ruled out. The study listed around 160 TCR beta chains as associated with cytomegalovirus. In a later analysis, more than 15,000 TCR beta sequences were associated with specific HLA alleles at a false discovery rate of 0.05. In an earlier analysis of some 540 of the donors, most TCR beta V segments appeared in productive rearrangements about 87% or about 30% of the time, broadly matching IMGT annotations. In a later analysis, several top co-occurrence clusters were reported to appear linked to parvovirus B19, influenza, CMV and Epstein-Barr virus. In both the original and validation cohorts, the classifier was reported to diagnose cytomegalovirus status with high specificity and sensitivity. A further reported finding was that TCR beta sequences accurately predicted the HLA-A and HLA-B alleles for most subjects in the first cohort. Immune exposure information for the cohort was limited to CMV serostatus. Presence/absence analyses assumed roughly uniform sequencing depth across donors, an assumption that may not hold. According to a later analysis, TCR association rates differed among HLA loci, with DRB1 alleles showing the most associated TCRs and HLA-C alleles showing the fewest. The 87-base-pair reads could not distinguish some IMGT-functional V segments, including TRBV6-2 and TRBV6-3, so those segments were excluded. A later analysis found that HLA-associated TCR beta chains were more clonally expanded and had lower generation probabilities than equally common non-associated chains. Because counts were too low, around 17 rarely observed V segments, including chromosome 9 orphons, were left out of the earlier analysis of 500 to 650 of the donors. A group of highly shared sequence variants was considered likely to be a technical artifact of the sequencing pipeline. In this cohort, only TCR beta chains were sequenced, and detectable features were limited by the absence of alpha or paired-chain data. Because some donors lacked HLA typing at each locus, the association tests relied only on the typed subset. Across donors, most TCR sequences were observed very rarely, whereas some public TCRs were present in many individuals.

V is clipped by 4 bases and J by 4 bases, and the sequence between their germline boundaries is 17 bases long. From the cysteine through the phenylalanine, the CDR3 covers 15 amino acids. Only the CDR3 DNA stays, 45 bases, in frame from base 1. CDR1 is given as SGDLS and CDR2 as YYNGEE, both from the germline V gene. As for this clone: The target of this receptor is not known. The sample holds no much larger clone one base away, and base qualities are not on file.

Preparation of the library involved the immunoSEQ multiplex PCR assay. For the multiplex PCR, a mixture combining 60 forward primers for TCR Vbeta segments and 13 reverse primers for TCR Jbeta segments was used. Amplification of the CDR3 region of rearranged TCR beta genes was performed with a multiplex PCR assay on genomic DNA. The Illumina HiSeq System was used to sequence the amplified TCR beta libraries as 87-base-pair reads. Turning to the authors' computational methods: A later analysis counted approximately 84 million unique TCR beta chains across the 666 repertoires, and 10 million to 11 million of these chains were shared by at least two donors. Raw reads were error-corrected and collapsed into unique sequences by a nearest-neighbor algorithm in which closely related sequences were merged to remove PCR and sequencing errors. To assign V, D and J gene segments, CDR3 sequences were aligned to IMGT reference sequences. For a sequence to be retained, a match of at least six nucleotides to both a V gene segment and a J gene segment was required. A rearrangement counted as productive if the CDR3 had no stop codons and remained in frame with V and J, and every other rearrangement counted as non-productive. CDR3 was defined according to IMGT convention as the region running from the second conserved V-encoded cysteine to the conserved J-encoded phenylalanine. The earlier analysis of some 550 of the donors excluded any sequence lacking an unambiguous match to a single V gene segment. An earlier analysis of 587 of the donors called V segments functional above 56.7% productive rearrangements and segregating when the between-donor standard deviation exceeded 5%. A statistical classification framework was built for diagnosing cytomegalovirus status from the catalog of TCR beta chain sequences. In a later analysis, TCR nucleotide sequences were compared against IMGT/GENE-DB human TR gene sequences so that V and J genes could be assigned. The TCRdist pipeline was used in a later analysis to assign CDR3 sequences and most-parsimonious VDJ recombination scenarios. In a later analysis, each TCR beta chain was defined by its CDR3 amino acid sequence together with its V-gene family, and reads without a unique V-gene family were excluded. To address suspected cross-contamination and a sequencing artifact, a later analysis removed some 620 highly shared, low-generation-probability nucleotide sequences. For each public chain, a later analysis derived a clonal expansion index from normalized ranks of inferred template counts within each repertoire. In a later analysis, generation probabilities were computed with a VDJ recombination model fitted to out-of-frame rearrangements, and the resulting probabilities were checked against IGoR. In a later analysis, hypergeometric tests were used to score TCR-TCR, TCR-HLA and TCR-CMV co-occurrence, with a repertoire-size bias correction applied to TCR pairs. In a later analysis, false discovery rates were estimated by permuting HLA or CMV assignments 20 times. In a later analysis, co-occurring TCRs were grouped with DBSCAN, and TCRdist sequence similarity was added when clustering was performed within HLA-allele-positive subsets. For co-occurrence clustering, repertoires with fewer than 30,000 or more than 120,000 public chains were excluded, along with five repertoires with anomalous nucleotide sharing. Imported from immuneACCESS, the table was reduced by TCRdb to in-frame sequences with V and J called. These copies leave out some clones; in studies compared against another copy, an unresolved V gene accounts for under half, and the cause of the remainder is not known. From that table come the V and J calls and clone size; the DNA was used to work out D and trimming. A total of about 130,000 clones appear in this sample, under 75% of them only once. Of the sample, approximately 2.5% falls within the top ten clones.

In total, approximately 690 healthy bone marrow donors made up the cohort. At the time of sampling, all cohort members were nominally healthy, though unrecorded immune exposures were likely present. The donor was CMV seronegative and belonged to the group of over 300 seronegative cohort members. A peripheral blood sample was collected from each donor, and TCR beta sequencing was performed on peripheral blood mononuclear cells. The Qiagen DNeasy Blood Extraction Kit was used to extract genomic DNA from the blood cell samples. The sample was PBMCs. This receptor was obtained from a woman aged 40 to 55 in good health and CMV-seronegative. The V and J segments used are TRBV9 and TRBJ1-1; TRBD1 is perhaps the D gene, given 5 matching bases. The DNA sequence follows: TGTGCCAGCAGCCCTCAGGGAACCGTAAGCACTGAAGCTTTCTTT. This encodes CASSPQGTVSTEAFF.